The present T cell receptor (beta chain) was sequenced within a study of blood T cell repertoires in COVID-19. Study background: Donors in the United States, Italy and Spain gave samples during acute or convalescent COVID-19. PBMCs, B-cell-depleted T cells, or T cells provided the cDNA or gDNA that made up the material.

In the original workflow: Reference gene primer amplification in the assay estimated nucleated cell counts. TCRdb's table, derived via immunoSEQ multiplex PCR, lists solely in-frame clones and lacks some. The V and J calls and clone size are taken from that table; D and trimming were inferred from the DNA. The sample includes 150,000 or so clones, about 72% of them seen just once. This CDR3 comprises 14 residues. The V segment lost 7 bases and the J segment 1 base; nucleotides outside the gene matches: 6. The germline CDR1 and CDR2 sequences are SGHNT and YYREEE (reference sequence). The chain is built from TRBV5-4 and TRBJ2-7; 9 bases are shared with TRBD2. This receptor was identified in a woman between 70 and 85 years old with acute or convalescent COVID-19. Material for sequencing was peripheral blood. The CDR3 bases are TGTGCCAGCGAGACTAGCGGAGGGTCCTACGAGCAGTACTTC. This encodes CASETSGGSYEQYF.